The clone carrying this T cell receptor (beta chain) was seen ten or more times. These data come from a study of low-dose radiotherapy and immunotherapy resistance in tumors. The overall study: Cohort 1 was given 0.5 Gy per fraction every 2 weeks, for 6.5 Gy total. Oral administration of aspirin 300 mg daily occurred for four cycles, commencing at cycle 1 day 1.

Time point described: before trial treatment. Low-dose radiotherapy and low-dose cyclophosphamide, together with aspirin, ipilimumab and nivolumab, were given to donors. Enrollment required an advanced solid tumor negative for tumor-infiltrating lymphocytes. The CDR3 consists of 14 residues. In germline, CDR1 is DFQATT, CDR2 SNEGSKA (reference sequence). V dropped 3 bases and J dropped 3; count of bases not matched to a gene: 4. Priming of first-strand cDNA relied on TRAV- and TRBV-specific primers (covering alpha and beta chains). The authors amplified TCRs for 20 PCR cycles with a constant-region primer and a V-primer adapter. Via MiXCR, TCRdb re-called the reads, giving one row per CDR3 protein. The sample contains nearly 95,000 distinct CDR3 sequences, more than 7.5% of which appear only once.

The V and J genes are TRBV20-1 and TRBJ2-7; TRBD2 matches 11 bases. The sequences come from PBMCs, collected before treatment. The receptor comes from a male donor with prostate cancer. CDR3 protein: CSASLAGGLYEQYF. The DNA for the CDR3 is TGCAGTGCTAGCCTAGCGGGAGGCCTCTACGAGCAGTACTTC.